Listed below are T cell receptor beta chains from one sample, sequenced in a study of T cells in Graves' hyperthyroidism and ophthalmopathy. TCRdb re-called the multiplex PCR reads through MiXCR, storing one row per CDR3 protein. Of 550,000 to 600,000 distinct CDR3 sequences in the sample, around 45% were seen once. The specimen sequenced was peripheral blood or thyroid tissue (not recorded which). Receptor source: an adult woman with Graves' disease, either hyperthyroidism or ophthalmopathy (not recorded which). CDR3s leave out the opening cysteine and the closing phenylalanine or tryptophan. The order of the fields is V gene, J gene, clone size, D gene, CDR3 protein. The D gene is left open where the match is weak. Some rows mark clone size as missing; the rest say once, few, many or name a class of expanded clone.

v_call: TRBV24-1; j_call: TRBJ1-2; clone_size: NA; d_call: NA; cdr3_aa: ATSGGQDHYGHT
v_call: TRBV12-3/TRBV12-4; j_call: TRBJ1-2; clone_size: many; d_call: NA; cdr3_aa: ASRSGRRGRDGYT
v_call: TRBV7-8; j_call: TRBJ1-2; clone_size: NA; d_call: NA; cdr3_aa: ASSPLVSTGAYGYT
v_call: TRBV20-1; j_call: TRBJ1-1; clone_size: NA; d_call: NA; cdr3_aa: SARGGQRSTEAF
v_call: TRBV15; j_call: TRBJ2-3; clone_size: NA; d_call: TRBD2; cdr3_aa: ATRVTSGPSTDTQY
v_call: TRBV5-1; j_call: TRBJ1-1; clone_size: many; d_call: NA; cdr3_aa: ASSTLQGNTEAF
v_call: TRBV12-5; j_call: TRBJ2-3; clone_size: NA; d_call: TRBD1; cdr3_aa: ASGLAKPGQGNTQY
v_call: TRBV20-1; j_call: TRBJ2-7; clone_size: many; d_call: NA; cdr3_aa: SACIVSEQY
v_call: TRBV6-6; j_call: TRBJ1-2; clone_size: many; d_call: NA; cdr3_aa: ASEAGAFVGYT
v_call: TRBV11-1; j_call: TRBJ2-6; clone_size: NA; d_call: NA; cdr3_aa: ASSTLGVRANVLT
v_call: TRBV7-2; j_call: TRBJ1-2; clone_size: NA; d_call: NA; cdr3_aa: ASSSQTLWNGYT